This entry lists 7 T cell receptor beta chains sequenced from one sample in a study of early T cells in non-severe SARS-CoV-2 infection. MiXCR, run by TCRdb on the 5' RACE reads, gives a single entry per CDR3 protein. The table records about 50,000 distinct CDR3 sequences, around 10% of them present only once. The sample here was whole blood, taken at baseline. Receptors originate from an adult who was a healthcare worker with PCR-confirmed SARS-CoV-2 infection or an uninfected control (not recorded which).

CDR3 amino acids: CASSLGAGGNYEQYF. CDR3 DNA sequence: TGTGCCAGCAGCCTCGGTGCGGGGGGCAACTACGAGCAGTACTTC. The chain is built from TRBV12-3 or TRBV12-4 and TRBJ2-7, with 8 bases fitting TRBD2. The CDR3 length is 15 residues. The V gene end was trimmed by 6 bases and the J gene end by 3 bases; junction bases not matched to a gene: 10.

This clonotype has just a few counts. The chain recombines TRBV20-1 with TRBJ2-7, with D possibly matching TRBD1 (5 bases). Trimming removed 0 bases from V and 1 base from J, with 13 bases in between. The CDR3 totals 15 residues. CDR1 and CDR2 from the germline V gene are DFQATT and SNEGSKA (reference sequence). CDR3 amino acids: CSARDVGQSSYEQYF. CDR3 DNA sequence: TGCAGTGCTAGAGACGTGGGGCAATCGTCCTACGAGCAGTACTTC.

The chain combines TRBV10-3 with TRBJ2-7, with D uncertain. Germline V lookup: CDR1 ENHRY, CDR2 SYGVKD. CDR3 length equals 12 residues. V dropped 0 bases and J dropped 3 bases, with 3 bases sitting between them. CDR3: CAISESGYEQYF. The CDR3, as DNA: TGTGCCATCAGTGAGTCTGGCTACGAGCAGTACTTC.

The chain is built from TRBV7-9 and TRBJ1-4, with 8 nucleotides matching TRBD1. Germline V gives CDR1 SEHNR, CDR2 FQNEAQ (reference sequence). This CDR3 contains 17 residues. The V and J ends lost 3 bases and 2 bases, in that order; junction bases with no gene match: 8. Here the CDR3 reads CASSFGQGEATNEKLFF. The CDR3 DNA follows: TGTGCCAGCAGCTTCGGACAGGGAGAAGCGACTAATGAAAAACTGTTTTTT.

This chain links TRBV7-9 with TRBJ2-7; 8 nucleotides match TRBD2. The V segment lost 5 bases and the J segment 4 bases; nucleotides outside the gene matches: 1. CDR3 length equals 12 residues. From germline, CDR1 is SEHNR and CDR2 FQNEAQ (reference sequence). Here the CDR3 reads CASSRGGYEQYF. The DNA for the CDR3 is TGTGCCAGCAGCCGGGGGGGATACGAGCAGTACTTC.

The chain links TRBV5-1 to TRBJ1-1; the D is unclear. The CDR3 has 16 residues. Germline assignment: CDR1 SGHRS and CDR2 YFSETQ. Deletions cut 0 bases from V and 3 bases from J, with 15 bases between. The CDR3 DNA sequence: TGCGCCAGCAGCTTGGGTGTACAGTCAATCCACACTGAAGCTTTCTTT. Translated: CASSLGVQSIHTEAFF.

This clonotype was seen a handful of times. This chain uses TRBV7-9 with TRBJ2-1, with TRBD2 matching 8 bases. Germline V lookup: CDR1 SEHNR, CDR2 FQNEAQ (reference sequence). The CDR3 runs to 16 residues. V shed 10 bases, J shed 0 bases, and the junction held 11 bases outside the gene matches. The CDR3 DNA reads TGTGCCACCCGCTCCGGGGGGGATCTCTCCTACAATGAGCAGTTCTTC. It is translated as CATRSGGDLSYNEQFF.